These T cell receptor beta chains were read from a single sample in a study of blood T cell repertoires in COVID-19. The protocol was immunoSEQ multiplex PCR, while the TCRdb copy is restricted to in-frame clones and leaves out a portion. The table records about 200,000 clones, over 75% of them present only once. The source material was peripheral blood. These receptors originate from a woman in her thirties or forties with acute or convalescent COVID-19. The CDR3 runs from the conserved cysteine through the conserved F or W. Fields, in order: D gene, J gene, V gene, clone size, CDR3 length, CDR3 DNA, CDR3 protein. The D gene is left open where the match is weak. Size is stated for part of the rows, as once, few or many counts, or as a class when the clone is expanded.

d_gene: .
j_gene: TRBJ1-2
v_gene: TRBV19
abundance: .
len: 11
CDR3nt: TGTGCCGGAGGGGGGGCCTATGGCTACACCTTC
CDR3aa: CAGGGAYGYTF

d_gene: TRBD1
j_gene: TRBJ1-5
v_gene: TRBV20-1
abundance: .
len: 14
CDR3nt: TGCAGTGCTAGTGTAGGTACAGGGGATCAGCCCCAGCATTTT
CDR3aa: CSASVGTGDQPQHF

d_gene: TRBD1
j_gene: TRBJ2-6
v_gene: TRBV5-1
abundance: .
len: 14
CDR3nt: TGCGCCAGCGGGACAGGCACTGGGGCCAACGTCCTGACTTTC
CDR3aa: CASGTGTGANVLTF

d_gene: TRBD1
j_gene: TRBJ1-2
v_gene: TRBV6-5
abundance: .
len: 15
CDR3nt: TGTGCCAGCAGTCGTACAGGGGGCTACGACTATGGCTACACCTTC
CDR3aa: CASSRTGGYDYGYTF

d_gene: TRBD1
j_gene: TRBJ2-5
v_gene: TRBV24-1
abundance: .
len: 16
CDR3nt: TGTGCCACCAGTGGGGGGACAGGGGGTGACCAAGAGACCCAGTACTTC
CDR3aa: CATSGGTGGDQETQYF

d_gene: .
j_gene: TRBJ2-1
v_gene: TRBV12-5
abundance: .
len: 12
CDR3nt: TGTGCTAGTGGTTTGGTTCCTGGAGAATTGTTCTTC
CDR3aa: CASGLVPGELFF

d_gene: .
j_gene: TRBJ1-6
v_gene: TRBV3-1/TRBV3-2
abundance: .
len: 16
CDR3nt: TGTGCCAGCAGCCAGTACCCTCGGGTGGATAATTCACCCCTCCACTTT
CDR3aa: CASSQYPRVDNSPLHF

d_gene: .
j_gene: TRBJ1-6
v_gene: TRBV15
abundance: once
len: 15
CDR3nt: TGTGCCACCAGACCGGGACAATTAAGTGGGTCACCCCTCCACTTT
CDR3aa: CATRPGQLSGSPLHF

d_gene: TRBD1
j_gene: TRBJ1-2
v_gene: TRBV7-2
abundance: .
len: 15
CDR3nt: TGTGCCAGCAGCTCGTCGACAGGGGGGCGAAGTGGCTACACCTTC
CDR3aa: CASSSSTGGRSGYTF

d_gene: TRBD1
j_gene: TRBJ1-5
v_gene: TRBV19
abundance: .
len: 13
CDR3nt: TGTGCCAGTCGGGGGACAGGCAATCAGCCCCAGCATTTT
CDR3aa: CASRGTGNQPQHF

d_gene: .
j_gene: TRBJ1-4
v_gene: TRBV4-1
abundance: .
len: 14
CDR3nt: TGCGCCAGCAGCCAATTCGGGATGAATGAAAAACTGTTTTTT
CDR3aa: CASSQFGMNEKLFF

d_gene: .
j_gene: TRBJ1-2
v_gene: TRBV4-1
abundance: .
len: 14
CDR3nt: TGCGCCAGCAGCTCCGGAGGGAAGAACTATGGCTACACCTTC
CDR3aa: CASSSGGKNYGYTF

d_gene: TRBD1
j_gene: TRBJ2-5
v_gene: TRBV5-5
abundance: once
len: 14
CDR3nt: TGTGCCAGCAGCTTGGCGGGACAGGGAGAGACCCAGTACTTC
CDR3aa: CASSLAGQGETQYF

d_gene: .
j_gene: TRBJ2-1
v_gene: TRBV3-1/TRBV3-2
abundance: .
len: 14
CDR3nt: TGTGCCAGCAGCCAAACCCGGGGGGCCGGAGAGCAGTTCTTC
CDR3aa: CASSQTRGAGEQFF

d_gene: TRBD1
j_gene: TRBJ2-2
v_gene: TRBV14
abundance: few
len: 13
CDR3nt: TGTGCCAGCAGCCCGACAGGGGCCGGGGAGCTGTTTTTT
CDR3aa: CASSPTGAGELFF

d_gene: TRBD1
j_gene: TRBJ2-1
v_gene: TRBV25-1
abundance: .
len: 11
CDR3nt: TGTGCCAGCAGTGGTTACAGGGGGCTGTTCTTC
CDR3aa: CASSGYRGLFF

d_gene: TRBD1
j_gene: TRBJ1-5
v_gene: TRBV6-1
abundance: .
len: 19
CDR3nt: TGTGCCAGCAGTGAATCCCCCGGACAGGGGGCTGGGAGCAATCAGCCCCAGCATTTT
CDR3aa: CASSESPGQGAGSNQPQHF

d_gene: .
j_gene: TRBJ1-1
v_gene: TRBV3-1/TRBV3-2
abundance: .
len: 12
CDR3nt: TGTGCCAGCAGCCTCGACCGGGGTGAAGCTTTCTTT
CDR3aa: CASSLDRGEAFF

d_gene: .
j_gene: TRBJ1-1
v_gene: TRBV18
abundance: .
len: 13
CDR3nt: TGTGCCAGCTTCACCAGGAGGGAGACTGAAGCTTTCTTT
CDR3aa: CASFTRRETEAFF

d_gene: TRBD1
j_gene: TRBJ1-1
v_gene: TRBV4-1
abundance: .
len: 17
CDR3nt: TGCGCCAGCAGCCATGCCCCCGGGAGAGGGGGCATAGCCCAAGCTTTCTTT
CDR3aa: CASSHAPGRGGIAQAFF

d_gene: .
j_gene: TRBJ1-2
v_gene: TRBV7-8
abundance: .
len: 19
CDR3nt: TGTGCCAGCAGCCTGGGTGGCGCAGGCTCGGTCGTGTCTAACTATGGCTACACCTTC
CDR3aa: CASSLGGAGSVVSNYGYTF

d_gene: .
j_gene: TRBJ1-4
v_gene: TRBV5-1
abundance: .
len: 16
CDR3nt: TGCGCCAGCAGCTTTGGACCATCAGGGGAAGGTGAAAAACTGTTTTTT
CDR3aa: CASSFGPSGEGEKLFF

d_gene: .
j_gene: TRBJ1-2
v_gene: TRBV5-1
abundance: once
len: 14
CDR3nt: TGCGCCAGCAGCTCCTCCCCAGGGAACTATGGCTACACCTTC
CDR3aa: CASSSSPGNYGYTF

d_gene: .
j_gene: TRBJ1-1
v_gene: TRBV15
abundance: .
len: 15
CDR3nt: TGTGCCACCAGCAGAGAGGGAGGGGGGCAGACGGGAGCTTTCTTT
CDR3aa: CATSREGGGQTGAFF

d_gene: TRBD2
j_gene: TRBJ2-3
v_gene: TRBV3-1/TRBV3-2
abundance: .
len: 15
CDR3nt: TGTGCCAGCAGCCGACTAGCCGGGGGGGGCGATACGCAGTATTTT
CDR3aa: CASSRLAGGGDTQYF

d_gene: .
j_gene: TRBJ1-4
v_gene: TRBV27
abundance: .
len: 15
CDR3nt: TGTGCCAGCAGTGGACTGGACAGAGTCGATGAAAAACTGTTTTTT
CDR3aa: CASSGLDRVDEKLFF

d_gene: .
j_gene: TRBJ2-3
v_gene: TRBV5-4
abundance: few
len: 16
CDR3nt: TGTGCCAGCAGCTTGGCTGGGCGGGGGCGCACAGATACGCAGTATTTT
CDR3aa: CASSLAGRGRTDTQYF

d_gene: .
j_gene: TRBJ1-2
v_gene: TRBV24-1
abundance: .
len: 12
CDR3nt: TGTGCCACCAGTGATTCAGGGTTTGGCTACACCTTC
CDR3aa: CATSDSGFGYTF

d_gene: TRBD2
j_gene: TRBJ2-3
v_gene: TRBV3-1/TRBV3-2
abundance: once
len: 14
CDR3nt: TGTGCCAGCAGCCACGCGGGGGGGCCAGGTACGCAGTATTTT
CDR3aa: CASSHAGGPGTQYF

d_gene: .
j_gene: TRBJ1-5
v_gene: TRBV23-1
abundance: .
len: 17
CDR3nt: TGCGCCAGCAGTCACTCCCTACTTTACAGGGGCAATCAGCCCCAGCATTTT
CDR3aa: CASSHSLLYRGNQPQHF

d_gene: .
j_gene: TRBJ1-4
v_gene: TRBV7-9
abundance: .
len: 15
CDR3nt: TGTGCCAGCAGCCCCTGGAGGGGAGGAGAAGAAAAACTGTTTTTT
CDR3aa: CASSPWRGGEEKLFF

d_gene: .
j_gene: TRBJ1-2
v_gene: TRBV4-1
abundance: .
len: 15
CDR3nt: TGCGCCAGCAGCCAAGATTCGGACTCCCGGCGGGGCTACACCTTC
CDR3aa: CASSQDSDSRRGYTF

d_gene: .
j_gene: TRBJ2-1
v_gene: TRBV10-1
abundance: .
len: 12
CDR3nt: TGCGCCAGCAGTGAACTTAACAATGAGCAGTTCTTC
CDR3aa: CASSELNNEQFF

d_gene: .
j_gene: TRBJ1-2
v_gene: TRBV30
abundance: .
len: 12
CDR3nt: TGTGCCTGGAGTCCAGAAACGGGGGGCTACACCTTC
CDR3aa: CAWSPETGGYTF

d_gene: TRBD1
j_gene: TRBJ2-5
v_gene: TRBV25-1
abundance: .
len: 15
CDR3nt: TGTGCCAGCAGGGACAGGGTGGAAAGGGGAGAGACCCAGTACTTC
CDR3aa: CASRDRVERGETQYF

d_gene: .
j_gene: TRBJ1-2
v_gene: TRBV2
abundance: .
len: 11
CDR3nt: TGTGGGATTAGGGACTTCTATGGCTACACCTTC
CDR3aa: CGIRDFYGYTF

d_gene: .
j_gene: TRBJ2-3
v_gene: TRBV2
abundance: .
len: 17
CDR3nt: TGTGCCAGCAGTGATCTCGACTTTCTCCTCAGCACAGATACGCAGTATTTT
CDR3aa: CASSDLDFLLSTDTQYF

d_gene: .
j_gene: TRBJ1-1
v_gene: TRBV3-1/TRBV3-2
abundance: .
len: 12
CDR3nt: TGTGCCAGCAGCCCAGGTCCCACTGAAGCTTTCTTT
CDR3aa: CASSPGPTEAFF

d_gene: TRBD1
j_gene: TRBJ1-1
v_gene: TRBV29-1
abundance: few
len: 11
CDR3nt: TGCAGCGTCTCAGGGGGAGGCGAAGCTTTCTTT
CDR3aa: CSVSGGGEAFF

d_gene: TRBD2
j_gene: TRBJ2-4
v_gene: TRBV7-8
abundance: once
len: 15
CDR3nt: TGTGCCAGCAGCCGGACTGGCGGGGGGGCGAACATTCAGTACTTC
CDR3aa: CASSRTGGGANIQYF

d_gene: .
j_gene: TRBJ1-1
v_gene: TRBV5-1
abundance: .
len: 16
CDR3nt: TGCGCCAGCAGCTTAGGGCAAACAGGGCGGAACACTGAAGCTTTCTTT
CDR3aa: CASSLGQTGRNTEAFF

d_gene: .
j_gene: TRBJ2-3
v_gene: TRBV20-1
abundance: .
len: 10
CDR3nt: TGCAGTACCTACACAGATACGCAGTATTTT
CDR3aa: CSTYTDTQYF

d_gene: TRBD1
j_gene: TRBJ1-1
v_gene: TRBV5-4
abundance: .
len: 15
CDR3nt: TGTGCCAGCAGCCCCCCGGGACAGGGGGTTACTGAAGCTTTCTTT
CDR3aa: CASSPPGQGVTEAFF

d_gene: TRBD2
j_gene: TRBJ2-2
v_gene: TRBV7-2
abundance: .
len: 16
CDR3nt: TGTGCCAGCAGCTTAGACGGGGGGATGAACACCGGGGAGCTGTTTTTT
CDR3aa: CASSLDGGMNTGELFF

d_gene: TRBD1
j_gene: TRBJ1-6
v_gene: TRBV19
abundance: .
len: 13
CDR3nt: TGTGCCAGTAGTGTGGACAGGGACTCACCCCTCCACTTT
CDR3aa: CASSVDRDSPLHF

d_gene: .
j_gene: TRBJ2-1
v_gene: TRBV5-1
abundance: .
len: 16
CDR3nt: TGCGCCAGCAGCTTGGCTCCGGGGTCCGCCGGTGGTGAGCAGTTCTTC
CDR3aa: CASSLAPGSAGGEQFF

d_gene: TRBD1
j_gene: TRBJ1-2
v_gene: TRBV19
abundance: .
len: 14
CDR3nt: TGTGCCAGTAGTGGACCGGGACAGGATTATGGCTACACCTTC
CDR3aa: CASSGPGQDYGYTF

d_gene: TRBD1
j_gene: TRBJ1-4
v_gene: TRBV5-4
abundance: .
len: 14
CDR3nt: TGTGCCAGCAGCCCAGGGGGGCTGGAGGGAAAACTGTTTTTT
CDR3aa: CASSPGGLEGKLFF

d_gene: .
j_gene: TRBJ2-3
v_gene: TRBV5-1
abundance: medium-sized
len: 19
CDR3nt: TGCGCCAGCGCCAAGGAGGTCGTAGCTGTAATTGACGGCACAGATACGCAGTATTTT
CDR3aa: CASAKEVVAVIDGTDTQYF

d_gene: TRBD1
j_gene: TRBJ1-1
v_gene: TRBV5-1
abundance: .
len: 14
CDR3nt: TGCGCCAGCATTGAGACAGGGGTGAACACTGAAGCTTTCTTT
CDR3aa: CASIETGVNTEAFF

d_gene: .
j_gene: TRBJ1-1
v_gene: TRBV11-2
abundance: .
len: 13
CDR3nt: TGTGCCAGCAGCCCGCGGGTGAACACTGAAGCTTTCTTT
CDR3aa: CASSPRVNTEAFF

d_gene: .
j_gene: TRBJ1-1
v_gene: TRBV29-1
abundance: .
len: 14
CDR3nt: TGCAGCGTTCCCTCCGGACAGATGAACACTGAAGCTTTCTTT
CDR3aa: CSVPSGQMNTEAFF

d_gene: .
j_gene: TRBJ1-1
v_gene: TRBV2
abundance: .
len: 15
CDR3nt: TGTGCCAGCAGTGACGGACAGCCTGGGAACACTGAAGCTTTCTTT
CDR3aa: CASSDGQPGNTEAFF

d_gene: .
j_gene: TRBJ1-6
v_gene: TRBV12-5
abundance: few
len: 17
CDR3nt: TGTGCTAGTGGTTTGTGGGGCGTGGGACTTCACAATTCACCCCTCCACTTT
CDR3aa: CASGLWGVGLHNSPLHF

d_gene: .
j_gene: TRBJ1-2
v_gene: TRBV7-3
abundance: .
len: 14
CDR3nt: TGTGCCAGCAGCTCGGGGGGGACCTCAGATGGCTACACCTTC
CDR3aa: CASSSGGTSDGYTF